This T cell receptor beta chain comes out of a study of cytomegalovirus exposure and HLA in healthy donors (dated by TCRdb to between 2016 and 2019). For the study in its entirety: According to a later analysis, the 120 validation repertoires were produced on the same platform as the approximately 600 repertoires of the first cohort. The study aimed to test whether cataloging public T cell receptors could reveal signatures of past pathogen exposure. In addition to the first cohort of approximately 670 subjects, a separate validation cohort of around 110 different subjects was used. High-throughput TCR immunosequencing, statistical association of individual TCRs with disease status, and machine learning were combined to predict cytomegalovirus infection status. The full study reports these points: It was suggested by the authors that the approach could potentially be generalized to other disease states and immunological phenotypes. In vitro tests confirmed that a few of the cytomegalovirus-associated TCR beta chains recognize cytomegalovirus antigens. In both the original and validation cohorts, the classifier was reported to diagnose cytomegalovirus status with high specificity and sensitivity. Across donors, most TCR sequences were observed very rarely, whereas some public TCRs were present in many individuals. In the study, approximately 150 TCR beta chains were listed as associated with cytomegalovirus. Of the cluster scores, 85% to 95% were above 0 in a later analysis, which found that TCRs clustered in the first cohort also tended to co-occur in the 95 to 150 validation repertoires. A later analysis had no HLA typing for the validation cohort, so co-occurrence there was scored across all 130 or so repertoires.

Concerning this clone: This receptor's antigen is unknown. Base qualities are missing; no much larger clone stands one base away.

Separate from the approximately 730-subject first cohort, the validation cohort of 95 to 150 subjects was the group to which the donors belonged. CDR1 and CDR2 are drawn from the germline V gene: MNHNS, SASEGT. Reading from cysteine to phenylalanine, the CDR3 counts 15 amino acids. CDR3 DNA only is kept here, 45 bases in frame from base 1. The germline ends are 13 bases apart after V is trimmed by 3 bases and J by 1 base. Library generation was performed with the immunoSEQ multiplex PCR assay. As for how the authors treated the data: A statistical classification framework was built to diagnose cytomegalovirus status from the catalog of TCR beta chain sequences. As stored in TCRdb, this immuneACCESS dataset retains in-frame rearrangements with V and J assigned. A fraction of the clones does not appear; measured against another copy, unresolved V genes explain less than half of the discrepancy, and the remainder lacks a known reason. The V and J calls and clone size are taken from that table; D and trimming were inferred from the DNA. This sample comprises 150,000 to 200,000 clones, roughly 86% of them detected only once. In total, the top ten clones hold roughly 7% of the sample.

Recombination linked TRBV6-1 to TRBJ2-7, with TRBD1 perhaps the D gene, on 5 matching bases. Sequencing used PBMCs. This TCR came from a man in his thirties or forties in good health and CMV-seropositive. The CDR3 protein is CASSDVADISYEQYF. The DNA sequence is TGTGCCAGCAGTGATGTGGCGGACATATCCTACGAGCAGTACTTC.